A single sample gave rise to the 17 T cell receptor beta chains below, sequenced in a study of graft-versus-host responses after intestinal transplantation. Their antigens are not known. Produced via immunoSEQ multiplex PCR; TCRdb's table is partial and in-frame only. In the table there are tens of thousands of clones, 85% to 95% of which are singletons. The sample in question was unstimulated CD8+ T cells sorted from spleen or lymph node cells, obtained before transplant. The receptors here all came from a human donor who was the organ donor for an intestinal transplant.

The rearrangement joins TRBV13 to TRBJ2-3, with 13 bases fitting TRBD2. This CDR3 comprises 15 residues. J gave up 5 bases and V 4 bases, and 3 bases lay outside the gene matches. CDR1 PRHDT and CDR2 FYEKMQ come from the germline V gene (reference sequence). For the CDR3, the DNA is TGTGCCAGCAGCTCTGGACTAGCGGGAGTAGATACGCAGTATTTT. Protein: CASSSGLAGVDTQYF.

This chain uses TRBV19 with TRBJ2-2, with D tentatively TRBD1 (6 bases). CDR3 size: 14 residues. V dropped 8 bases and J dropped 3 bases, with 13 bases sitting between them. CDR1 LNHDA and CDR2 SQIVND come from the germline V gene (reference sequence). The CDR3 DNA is TGTGCCAGTTCAACAGGGCTTTACACCGGGGAGCTGTTTTTT. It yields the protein CASSTGLYTGELFF.

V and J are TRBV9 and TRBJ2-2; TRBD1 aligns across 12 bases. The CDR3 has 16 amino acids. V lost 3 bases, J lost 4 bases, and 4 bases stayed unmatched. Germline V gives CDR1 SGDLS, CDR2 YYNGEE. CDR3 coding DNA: TGTGCCAGCAGCGAGTGGGACAGGGGGCGCACCGGGGAGCTGTTTTTT. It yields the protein CASSEWDRGRTGELFF.

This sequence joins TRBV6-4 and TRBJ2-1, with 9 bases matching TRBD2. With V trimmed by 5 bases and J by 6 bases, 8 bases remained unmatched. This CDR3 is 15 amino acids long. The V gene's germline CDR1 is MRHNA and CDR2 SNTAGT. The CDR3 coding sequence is TGTGCCAGCAGTCCGAGGGCGGGGGGGTTCAATGAGCAGTTCTTC. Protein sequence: CASSPRAGGFNEQFF.

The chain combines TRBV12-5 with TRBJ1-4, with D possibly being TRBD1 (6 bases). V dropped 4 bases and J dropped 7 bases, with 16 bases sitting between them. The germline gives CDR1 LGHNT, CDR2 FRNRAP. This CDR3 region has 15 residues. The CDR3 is CASGWEGGETEKLFF. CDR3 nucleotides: TGTGCTAGTGGTTGGGAGGGGGGTGAGACTGAAAAACTGTTTTTT.

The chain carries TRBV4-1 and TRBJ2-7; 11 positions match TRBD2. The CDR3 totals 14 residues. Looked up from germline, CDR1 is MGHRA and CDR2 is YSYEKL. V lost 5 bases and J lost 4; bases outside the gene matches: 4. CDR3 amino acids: CASSKTSGTYEQYF. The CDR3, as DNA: TGCGCCAGCAGCAAGACTAGCGGGACTTACGAGCAGTACTTC.

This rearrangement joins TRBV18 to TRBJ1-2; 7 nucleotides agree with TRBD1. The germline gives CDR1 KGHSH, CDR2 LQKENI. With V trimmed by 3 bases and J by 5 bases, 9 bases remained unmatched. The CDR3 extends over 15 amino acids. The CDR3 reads CASSPNQQGTYGYTF. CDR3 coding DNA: TGTGCCAGCTCACCTAATCAACAGGGGACATATGGCTACACCTTC.

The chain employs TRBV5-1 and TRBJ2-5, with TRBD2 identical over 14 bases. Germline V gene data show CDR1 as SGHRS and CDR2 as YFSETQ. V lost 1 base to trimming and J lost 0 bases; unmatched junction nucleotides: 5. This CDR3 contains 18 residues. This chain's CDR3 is CASSLLRTSGGNQETQYF. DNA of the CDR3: TGCGCCAGCAGCTTGCTTCGGACTAGCGGGGGGAACCAAGAGACCCAGTACTTC.

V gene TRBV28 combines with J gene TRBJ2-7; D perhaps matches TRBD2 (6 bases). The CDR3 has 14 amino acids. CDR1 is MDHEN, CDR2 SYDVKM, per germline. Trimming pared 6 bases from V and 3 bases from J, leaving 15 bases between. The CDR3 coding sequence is TGTGCCAGCAGGGGGCTAGCGCACCGCTACGAGCAGTACTTC. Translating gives CASRGLAHRYEQYF.

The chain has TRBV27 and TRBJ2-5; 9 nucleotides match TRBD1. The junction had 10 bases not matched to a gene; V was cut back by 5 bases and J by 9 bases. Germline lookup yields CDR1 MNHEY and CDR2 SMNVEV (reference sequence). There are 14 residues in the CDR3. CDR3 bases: TGTGCCAGCAGTGACACGACAGGGGGGACGGCCCAGTACTTC. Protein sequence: CASSDTTGGTAQYF.

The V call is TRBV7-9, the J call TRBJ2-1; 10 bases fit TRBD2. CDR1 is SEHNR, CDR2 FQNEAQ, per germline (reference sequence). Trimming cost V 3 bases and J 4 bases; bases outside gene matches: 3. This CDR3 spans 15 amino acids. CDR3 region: CASSFALAGYNEQFF. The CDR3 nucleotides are TGTGCCAGCAGCTTTGCACTAGCGGGATACAATGAGCAGTTCTTC.

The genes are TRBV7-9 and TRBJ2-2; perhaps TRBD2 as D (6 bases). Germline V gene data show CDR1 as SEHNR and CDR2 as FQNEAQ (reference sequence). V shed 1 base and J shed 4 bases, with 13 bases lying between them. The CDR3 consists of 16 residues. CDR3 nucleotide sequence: TGTGCCAGCAGCTTAGGTACAGGAGGGATCACCGGGGAGCTGTTTTTT. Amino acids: CASSLGTGGITGELFF.

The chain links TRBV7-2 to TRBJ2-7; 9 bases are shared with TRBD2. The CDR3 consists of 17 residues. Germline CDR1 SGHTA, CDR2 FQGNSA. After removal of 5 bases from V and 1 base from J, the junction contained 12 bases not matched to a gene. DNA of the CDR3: TGTGCCAGCAGCCCCAACGCAGCGCGGGAGGGTTCCTACGAGCAGTACTTC. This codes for CASSPNAAREGSYEQYF.

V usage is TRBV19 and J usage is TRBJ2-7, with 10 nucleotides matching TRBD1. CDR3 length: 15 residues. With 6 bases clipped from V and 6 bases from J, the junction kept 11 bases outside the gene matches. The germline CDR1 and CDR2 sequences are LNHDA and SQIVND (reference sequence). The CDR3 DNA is TGTGCCAGTAGCTCCGGGACAGGGGTTTTTGGCGAGCAGTACTTC. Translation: CASSSGTGVFGEQYF.

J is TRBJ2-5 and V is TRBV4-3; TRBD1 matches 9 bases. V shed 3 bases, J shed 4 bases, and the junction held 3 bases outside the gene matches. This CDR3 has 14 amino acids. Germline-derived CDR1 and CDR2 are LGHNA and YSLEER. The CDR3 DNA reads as TGCGCCAGCAGCCATACAGGGGGCACAGAGACCCAGTACTTC. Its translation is CASSHTGGTETQYF.

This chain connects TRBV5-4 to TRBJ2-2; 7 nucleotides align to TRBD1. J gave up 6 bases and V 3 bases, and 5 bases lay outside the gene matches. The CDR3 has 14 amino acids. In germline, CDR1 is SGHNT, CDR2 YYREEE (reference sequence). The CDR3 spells CASSSTGTAGELFF. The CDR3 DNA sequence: TGTGCCAGCAGCTCGACAGGGACGGCCGGGGAGCTGTTTTTT.

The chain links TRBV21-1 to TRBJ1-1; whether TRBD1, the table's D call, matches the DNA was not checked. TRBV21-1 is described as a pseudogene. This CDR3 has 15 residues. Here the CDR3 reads CASSKRGQADTEAFF. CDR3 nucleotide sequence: TGTGCCAGCAGCAAACGTGGACAGGCCGACACTGAAGCTTTCTTT.